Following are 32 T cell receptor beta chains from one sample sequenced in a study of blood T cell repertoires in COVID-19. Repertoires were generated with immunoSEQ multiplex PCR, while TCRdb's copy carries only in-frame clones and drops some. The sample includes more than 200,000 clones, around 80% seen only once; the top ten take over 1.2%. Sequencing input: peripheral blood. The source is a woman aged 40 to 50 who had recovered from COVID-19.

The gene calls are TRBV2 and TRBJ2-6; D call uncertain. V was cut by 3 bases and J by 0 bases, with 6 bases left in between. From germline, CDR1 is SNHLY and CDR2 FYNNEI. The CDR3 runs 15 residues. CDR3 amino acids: CASSEYSSGANVLTF. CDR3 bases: TGTGCCAGCAGTGAGTACAGCTCTGGGGCCAACGTCCTGACTTTC.

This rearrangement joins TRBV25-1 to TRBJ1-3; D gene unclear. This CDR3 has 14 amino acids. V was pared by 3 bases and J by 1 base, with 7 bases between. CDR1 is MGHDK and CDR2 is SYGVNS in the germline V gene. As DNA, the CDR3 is TGTGCCAGCAGTGACAGTTCATCTGGAAACACCATATATTTT. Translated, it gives CASSDSSSGNTIYF.

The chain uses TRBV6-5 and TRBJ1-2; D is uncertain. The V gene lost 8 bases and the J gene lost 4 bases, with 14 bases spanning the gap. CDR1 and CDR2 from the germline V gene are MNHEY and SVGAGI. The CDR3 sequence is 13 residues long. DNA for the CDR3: TGTGCCAGCTGGGATGGAGGCGGCTATGGCTACACCTTC. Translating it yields CASWDGGGYGYTF.

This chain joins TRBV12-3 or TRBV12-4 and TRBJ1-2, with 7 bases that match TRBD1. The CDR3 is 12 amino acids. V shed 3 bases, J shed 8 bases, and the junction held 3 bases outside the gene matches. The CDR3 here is CASSFWDSGYTF. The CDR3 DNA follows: TGTGCCAGCAGTTTTTGGGACAGCGGCTACACCTTC.

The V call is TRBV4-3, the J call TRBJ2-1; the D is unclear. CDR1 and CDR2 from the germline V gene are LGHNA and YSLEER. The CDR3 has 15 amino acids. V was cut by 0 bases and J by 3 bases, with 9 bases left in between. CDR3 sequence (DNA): TGCGCCAGCAGCCAAGAGAAGACTTACTACAATGAGCAGTTCTTC. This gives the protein CASSQEKTYYNEQFF.

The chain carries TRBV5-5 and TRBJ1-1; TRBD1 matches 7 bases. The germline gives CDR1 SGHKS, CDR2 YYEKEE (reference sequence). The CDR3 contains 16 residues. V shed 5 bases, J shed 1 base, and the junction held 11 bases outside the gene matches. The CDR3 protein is CASRQTGSVGNTEAFF. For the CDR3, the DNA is TGTGCCAGCAGACAGACAGGGTCTGTTGGGAACACTGAAGCTTTCTTT.

DNA of the CDR3: TGTGCCAGCAGCCCACAAGGACAGGGGGCGTTTCGTGGCTACACCTTC. It translates to CASSPQGQGAFRGYTF. This sequence joins TRBV28 and TRBJ1-2, with 11 positions matching TRBD1. The CDR3 spans 16 residues. Germline trimming cut 6 bases from V and 7 bases from J; bases unmatched to any gene: 13. Germline V lookup: CDR1 MDHEN, CDR2 SYDVKM.

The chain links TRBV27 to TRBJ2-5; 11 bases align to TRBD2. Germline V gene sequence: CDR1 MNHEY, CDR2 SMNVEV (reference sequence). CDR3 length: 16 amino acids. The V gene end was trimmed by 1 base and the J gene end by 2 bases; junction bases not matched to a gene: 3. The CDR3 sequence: CASSLLRTSGQETQYF. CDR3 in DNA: TGTGCCAGCAGTTTATTACGGACTAGCGGGCAAGAGACCCAGTACTTC.

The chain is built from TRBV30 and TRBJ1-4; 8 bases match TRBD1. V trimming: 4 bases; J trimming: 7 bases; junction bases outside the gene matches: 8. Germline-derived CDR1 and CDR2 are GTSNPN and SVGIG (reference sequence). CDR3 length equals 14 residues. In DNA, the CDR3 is TGTGCCTGGATCGGACAGGGCTTAAGTGAAAAACTGTTTTTT. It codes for CAWIGQGLSEKLFF.

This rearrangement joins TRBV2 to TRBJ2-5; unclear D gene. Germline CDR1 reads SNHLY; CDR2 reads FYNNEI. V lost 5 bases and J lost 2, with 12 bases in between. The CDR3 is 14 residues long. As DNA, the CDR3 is TGTGCCAGCAGTTCCATTATCGGGCAAGAGACCCAGTACTTC. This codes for CASSSIIGQETQYF.

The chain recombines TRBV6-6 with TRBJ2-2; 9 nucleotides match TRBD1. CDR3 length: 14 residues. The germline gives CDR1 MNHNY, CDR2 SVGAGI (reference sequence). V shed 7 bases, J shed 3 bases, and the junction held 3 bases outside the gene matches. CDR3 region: CASKTGGDTGELFF. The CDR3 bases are TGTGCCAGCAAGACAGGGGGGGACACCGGGGAGCTGTTTTTT.

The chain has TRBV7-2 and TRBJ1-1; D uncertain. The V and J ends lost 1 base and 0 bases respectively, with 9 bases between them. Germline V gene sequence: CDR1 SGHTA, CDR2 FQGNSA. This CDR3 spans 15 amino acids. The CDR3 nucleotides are TGTGCCAGCAGCTTAGTACAGATTATGAACACTGAAGCTTTCTTT. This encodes CASSLVQIMNTEAFF. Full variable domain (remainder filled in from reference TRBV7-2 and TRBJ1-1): GAGVSQSPSNKVTEKGKDVELRCDPISGHTALYWYRQSLGQGLEFLIYFQGNSAPDKSGLPSDRFSAERTGGSVSTLTIQRTQQEDSAVYLCASSLVQIMNTEAFFGQGTRLTVV.

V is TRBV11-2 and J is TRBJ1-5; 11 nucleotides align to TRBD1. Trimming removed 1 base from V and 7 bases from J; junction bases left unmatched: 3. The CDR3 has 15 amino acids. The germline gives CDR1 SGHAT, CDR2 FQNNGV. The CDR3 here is CASSLGTGGRQPQHF. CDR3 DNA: TGTGCCAGCAGCTTAGGGACAGGGGGCAGGCAGCCCCAGCATTTT.

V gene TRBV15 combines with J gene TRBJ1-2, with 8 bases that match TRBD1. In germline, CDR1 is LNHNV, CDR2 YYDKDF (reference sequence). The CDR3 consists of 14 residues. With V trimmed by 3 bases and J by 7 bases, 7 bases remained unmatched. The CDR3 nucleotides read TGTGCCACCAGCAGTGTAACAGGGGGTAGTGGCTACACCTTC. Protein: CATSSVTGGSGYTF.

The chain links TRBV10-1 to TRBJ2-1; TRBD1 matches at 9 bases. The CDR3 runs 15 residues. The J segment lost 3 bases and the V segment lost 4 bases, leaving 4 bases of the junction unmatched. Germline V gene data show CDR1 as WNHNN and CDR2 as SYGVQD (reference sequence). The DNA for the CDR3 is TGCGCCAGCAGTGGGGGGACAGGGATCTACAATGAGCAGTTCTTC. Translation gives CASSGGTGIYNEQFF.

The CDR3 DNA reads as TGCGCCAGCAGTGATAACAGGGCCCGCTACAATGAGCAGTTCTTC. This gives the protein CASSDNRARYNEQFF. The chain carries TRBV10-1 and TRBJ2-1, with D tentatively TRBD1 (6 bases). Germline CDR1 and CDR2: WNHNN and SYGVQD (reference sequence). Trimming took off 3 bases at V and 3 bases at J, with 12 bases between the two ends. This CDR3 region has 15 residues.

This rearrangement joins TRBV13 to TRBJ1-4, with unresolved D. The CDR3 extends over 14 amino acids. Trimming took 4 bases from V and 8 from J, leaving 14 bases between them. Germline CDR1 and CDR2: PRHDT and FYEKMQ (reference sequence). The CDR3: CASSSSMAGEKLFF. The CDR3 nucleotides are TGTGCCAGCAGCTCGTCTATGGCGGGGGAAAAACTGTTTTTT.

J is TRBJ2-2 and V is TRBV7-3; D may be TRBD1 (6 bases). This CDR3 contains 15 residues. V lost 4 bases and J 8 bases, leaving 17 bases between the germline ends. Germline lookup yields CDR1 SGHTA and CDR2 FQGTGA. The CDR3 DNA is TGTGCCAGCAGCTATGCAGGGGAGTCTTCTGGGGAGCTGTTTTTT. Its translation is CASSYAGESSGELFF.

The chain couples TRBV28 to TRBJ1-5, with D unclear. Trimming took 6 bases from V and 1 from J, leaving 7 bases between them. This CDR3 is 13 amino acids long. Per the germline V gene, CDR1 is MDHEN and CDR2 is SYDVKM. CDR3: CASRYLSNQPQHF. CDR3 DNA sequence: TGTGCCAGCAGGTACTTGAGCAATCAGCCCCAGCATTTT.

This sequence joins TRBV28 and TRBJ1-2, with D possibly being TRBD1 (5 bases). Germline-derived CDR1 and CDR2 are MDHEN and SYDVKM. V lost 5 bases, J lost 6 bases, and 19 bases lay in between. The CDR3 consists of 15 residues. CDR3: CASSTEGAIGNGYTF. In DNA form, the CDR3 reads TGTGCCAGCAGTACAGAAGGGGCGATAGGCAATGGCTACACCTTC.

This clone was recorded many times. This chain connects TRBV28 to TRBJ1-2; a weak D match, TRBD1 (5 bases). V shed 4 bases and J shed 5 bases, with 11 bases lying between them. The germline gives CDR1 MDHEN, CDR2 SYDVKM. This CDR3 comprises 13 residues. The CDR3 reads CASSSSRQYGYTF. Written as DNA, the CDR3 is TGTGCCAGCAGTTCCAGCAGACAGTATGGCTACACCTTC.

This chain's CDR3 is CASSPGEGTANYGYTF. The DNA for the CDR3 is TGTGCCAGCAGCCCAGGGGAGGGTACCGCTAACTATGGCTACACCTTC. The chain employs TRBV5-4 and TRBJ1-2; a possible D gene is TRBD1 (6 bases). The germline V gene encodes CDR1 SGHNT and CDR2 YYREEE (reference sequence). This CDR3 contains 16 residues. V gave up 4 bases and J gave up 0 bases, with 16 bases separating them.

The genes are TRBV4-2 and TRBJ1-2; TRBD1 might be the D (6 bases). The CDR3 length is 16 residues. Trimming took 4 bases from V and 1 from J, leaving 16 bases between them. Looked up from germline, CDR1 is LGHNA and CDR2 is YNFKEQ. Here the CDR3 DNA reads TGTGCCAGCAGCCCTCCCCCGGGACAAAGTAACTATGGCTACACCTTC. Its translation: CASSPPPGQSNYGYTF.

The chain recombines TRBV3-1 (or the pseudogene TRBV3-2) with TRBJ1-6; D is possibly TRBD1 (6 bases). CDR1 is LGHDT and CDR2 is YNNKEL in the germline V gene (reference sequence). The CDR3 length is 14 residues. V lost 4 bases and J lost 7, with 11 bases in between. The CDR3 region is CASSPGTRNSPLHF. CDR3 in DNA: TGTGCCAGCAGCCCTGGGACAAGAAATTCACCCCTCCACTTT.

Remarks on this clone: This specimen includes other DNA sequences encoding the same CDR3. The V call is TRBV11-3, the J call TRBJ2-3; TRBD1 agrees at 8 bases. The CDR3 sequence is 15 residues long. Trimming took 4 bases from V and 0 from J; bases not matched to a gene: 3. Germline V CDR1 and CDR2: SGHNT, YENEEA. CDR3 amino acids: CASSSGQGSTDTQYF. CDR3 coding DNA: TGTGCCAGCAGCTCCGGACAGGGAAGCACAGATACGCAGTATTTT.

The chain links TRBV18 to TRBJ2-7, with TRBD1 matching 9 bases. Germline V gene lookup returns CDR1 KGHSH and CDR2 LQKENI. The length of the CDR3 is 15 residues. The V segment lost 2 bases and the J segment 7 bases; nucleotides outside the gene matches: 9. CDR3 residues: CASSPNGDRVGEQYF. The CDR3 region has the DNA TGTGCCAGCTCACCAAACGGGGACAGGGTGGGGGAGCAGTACTTC.

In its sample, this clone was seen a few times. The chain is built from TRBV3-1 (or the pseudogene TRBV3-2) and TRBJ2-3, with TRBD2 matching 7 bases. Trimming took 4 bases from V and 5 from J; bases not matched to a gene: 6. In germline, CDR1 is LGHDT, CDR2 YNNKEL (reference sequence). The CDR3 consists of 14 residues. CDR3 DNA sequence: TGTGCCAGCAGCCCTCGGGGGGTAATAGATACGCAGTATTTT. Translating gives CASSPRGVIDTQYF.

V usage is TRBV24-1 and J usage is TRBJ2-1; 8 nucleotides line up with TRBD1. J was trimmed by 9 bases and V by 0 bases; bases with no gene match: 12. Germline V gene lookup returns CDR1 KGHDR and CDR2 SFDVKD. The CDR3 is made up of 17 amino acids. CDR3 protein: CATSDLPTGAGWSEQFF. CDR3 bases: TGTGCCACCAGTGATTTGCCGACAGGGGCCGGATGGAGTGAGCAGTTCTTC.

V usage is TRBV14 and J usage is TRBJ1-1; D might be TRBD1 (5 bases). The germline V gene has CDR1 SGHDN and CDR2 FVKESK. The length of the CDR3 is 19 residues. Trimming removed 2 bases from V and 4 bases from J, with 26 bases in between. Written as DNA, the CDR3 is TGTGCCAGCAGCCAACCCCTCTCACCAGGGCATATTTTGGGCACTGAAGCTTTCTTT. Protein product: CASSQPLSPGHILGTEAFF.

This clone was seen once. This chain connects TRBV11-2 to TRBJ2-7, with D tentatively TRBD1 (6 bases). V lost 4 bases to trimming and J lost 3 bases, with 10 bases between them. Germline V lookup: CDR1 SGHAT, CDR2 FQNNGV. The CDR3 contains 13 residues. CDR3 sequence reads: CASSSGVGYEQYF. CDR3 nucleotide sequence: TGTGCCAGCAGCTCAGGGGTGGGCTACGAGCAGTACTTC.

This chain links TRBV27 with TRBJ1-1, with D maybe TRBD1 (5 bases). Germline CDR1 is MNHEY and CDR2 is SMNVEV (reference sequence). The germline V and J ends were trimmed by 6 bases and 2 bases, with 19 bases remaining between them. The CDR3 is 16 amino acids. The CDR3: CASSRVTGLKNTEAFF. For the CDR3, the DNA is TGTGCCAGCAGCCGAGTAACGGGACTGAAAAACACTGAAGCTTTCTTT.

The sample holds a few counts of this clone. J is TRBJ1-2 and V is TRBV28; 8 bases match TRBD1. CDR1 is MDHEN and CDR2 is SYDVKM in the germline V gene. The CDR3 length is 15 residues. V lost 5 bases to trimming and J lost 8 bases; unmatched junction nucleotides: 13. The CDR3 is CASSENRGFARGYTF. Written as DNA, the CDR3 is TGTGCCAGCAGTGAAAACAGGGGGTTCGCTAGAGGCTACACCTTC.